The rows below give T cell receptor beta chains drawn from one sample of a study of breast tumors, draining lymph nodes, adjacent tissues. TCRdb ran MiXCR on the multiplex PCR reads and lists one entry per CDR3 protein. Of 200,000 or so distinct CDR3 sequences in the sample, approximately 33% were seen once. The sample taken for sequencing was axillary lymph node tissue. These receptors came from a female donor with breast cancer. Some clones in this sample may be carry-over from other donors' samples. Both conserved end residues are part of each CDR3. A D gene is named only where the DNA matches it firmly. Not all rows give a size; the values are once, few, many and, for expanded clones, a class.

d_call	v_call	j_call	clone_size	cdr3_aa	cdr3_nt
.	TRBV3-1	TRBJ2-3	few	CASSPFFGGPGTDTQYF	TGTGCCAGCAGTCCCTTCTTTGGGGGGCCTGGCACAGATACGCAGTATTTT
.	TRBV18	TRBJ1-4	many	CASSPTTTNEKLFF	TGTGCCAGCAGCCCGACAACAACTAATGAAAAACTGTTTTTT
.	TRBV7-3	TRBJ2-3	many	CASSSGKGVDTQYF	TGTGCCAGCAGTTCCGGGAAAGGGGTAGATACGCAGTATTTT
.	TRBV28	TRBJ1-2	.	CASGQGTNYGYTF	TGTGCCAGCGGGCAGGGAACTAACTATGGCTACACCTTC
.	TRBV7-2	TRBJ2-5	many	CASSFKGVKTQYF	TGTGCCAGCAGCTTCAAAGGGGTCAAGACCCAGTACTTC
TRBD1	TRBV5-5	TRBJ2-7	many	CASSLSLGDRAYEQYF	TGTGCCAGCAGCTTGTCTCTCGGGGACAGAGCCTACGAGCAGTACTTC
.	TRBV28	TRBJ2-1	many	CASSFSGGGYNEQFF	TGTGCCAGCAGTTTTTCAGGGGGGGGCTACAATGAGCAGTTCTTC
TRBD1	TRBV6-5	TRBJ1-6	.	CASSYSRQGNYNSPLHF	TGTGCCAGCAGTTACTCTAGACAGGGGAACTATAATTCACCCCTCCACTTT
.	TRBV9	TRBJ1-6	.	CASSVIRRGDSPLHF	TGTGCCAGCAGCGTGATTCGCAGGGGAGATTCACCCCTCCACTTT
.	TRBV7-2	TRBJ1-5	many	CASSLGDLSNQPQHF	TGTGCCAGCAGCTTAGGAGACCTTAGCAATCAGCCCCAGCATTTT
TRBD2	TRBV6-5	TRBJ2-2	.	CASSQIAGGIAGELFF	TGTGCCAGCAGCCAGATAGCGGGAGGAATCGCCGGGGAGCTGTTTTTT
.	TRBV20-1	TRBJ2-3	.	CSARDPSGTRVDEQYF	TGCAGTGCTAGAGACCCCTCCGGGACAAGGGTAGATGAGCAGTATTTT
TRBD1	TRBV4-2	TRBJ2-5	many	CASNPEETGYETQYF	TGTGCCAGCAATCCTGAAGAGACAGGGTACGAGACCCAGTACTTC
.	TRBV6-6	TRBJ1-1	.	CASSHDSLSTEAFF	TGTGCCAGCAGTCACGATAGCCTAAGCACTGAAGCTTTCTTT
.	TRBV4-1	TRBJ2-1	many	CASSQRVPSYNEQFF	TGCGCCAGCAGCCAAAGGGTACCCTCCTACAATGAGCAGTTCTTC
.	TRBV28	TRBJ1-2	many	CASTWGDRGYGYTF	TGTGCCAGCACCTGGGGGGACCGCGGGTATGGCTACACCTTC
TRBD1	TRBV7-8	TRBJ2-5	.	CASSLGLGQGALYQETQYF	TGTGCCAGCAGCTTAGGTCTGGGACAGGGGGCCCTGTACCAAGAGACCCAGTACTTC